There are a few counts of the clone carrying this T cell receptor (beta chain). Trimming took 3 bases from V and 2 from J, leaving 13 bases between them. The CDR3 runs to 15 residues. In germline, CDR1 is SGHTA, CDR2 FQGNSA. TCRdb's table, derived via immunoSEQ multiplex PCR, lists solely in-frame clones and lacks some. The sample includes about 440,000 clones, around 90% of them seen just once. The data belong to a study of blood T cell repertoires in COVID-19. This chain connects TRBV7-2 to TRBJ1-1; D perhaps matches TRBD1 (5 bases). Material: PBMCs or T cells enriched from blood (not recorded which). The receptor's source is a man aged 18 to 30 who had recovered from COVID-19. CDR3 sequence reads: CASSFPRGLNTEAFF. The CDR3 DNA is TGTGCCAGCAGCTTTCCTAGGGGCCTTAACACTGAAGCTTTCTTT.